The T cell receptor (beta chain) described here comes from a study of shared clonotypes between healthy human individuals. Looking at the study overall: Every donor yielded three CD4 naive, three CD4 memory, two CD8 naive and one CD8 memory plate.

Trimming shortened V by 5 bases and J by 16 bases, and 24 bases separated the two germline ends. The CDR3 consists of 14 residues. The germline V gene has CDR1 SEHNR and CDR2 FQNEAQ (reference sequence). The count of this clone is one. Its antigen remains unidentified. This table comes from immunoSEQ multiplex PCR, and its TCRdb copy is limited to in-frame clones, with some not included. The data contain roughly 2.2 million clones, around 90% of them singletons. Overall study results and limits: Approximately 5% was the fraction of naive CD4 clonotypes found shared across a few donors. Among non-shared clonotypes, generation probabilities were lower than among those shared by all four donors. Blood was the sole source, and tissue repertoires probably differ.

Sequenced material: naive CD4+ T cells from PBMCs. The subset was: CD45RA+ positively selected. The clonotype was recovered from a man younger than 35 in good health. Some clones in this sample may be carry-over from other donors' samples. V is TRBV7-9 and J is TRBJ2-1; tentatively, D is TRBD2 (7 bases). The CDR3 region is CASSPVRVMGGAFF. CDR3 in DNA: TGTGCCAGCAGCCCGGTCCGGGTGATGGGGGGGGCCTTCTTC. Based on the CDR3 plus reference TRBV7-9 and TRBJ2-1, the full variable domain is DTGVSQNPRHKITKRGQNVTFRCDPISEHNRLYWYRQTLGQGPEFLTYFQNEAQLEKSRLLSDRFSAERPKGSFSTLEIQRTEQGDSAMYLCASSPVRVMGGAFFGPGTRLTVL.